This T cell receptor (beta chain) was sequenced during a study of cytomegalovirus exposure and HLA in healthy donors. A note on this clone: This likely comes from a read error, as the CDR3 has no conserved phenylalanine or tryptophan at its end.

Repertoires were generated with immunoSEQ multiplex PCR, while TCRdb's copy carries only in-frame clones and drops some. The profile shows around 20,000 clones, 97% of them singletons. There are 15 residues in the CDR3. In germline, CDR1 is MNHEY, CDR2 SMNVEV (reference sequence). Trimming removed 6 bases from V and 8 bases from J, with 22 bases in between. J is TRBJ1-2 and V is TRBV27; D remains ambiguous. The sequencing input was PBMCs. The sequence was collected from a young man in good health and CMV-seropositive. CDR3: CASRSRGRAMEGYTL. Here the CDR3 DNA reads TGTGCCAGCAGGTCTAGAGGCAGAGCCATGGAGGGCTACACCCTC.